This T cell receptor beta chain originates from a study of blood T cells in healthy people across ages. V dropped 5 bases and J dropped 3 bases, with 16 bases sitting between them. This CDR3 has 15 residues. Germline CDR1 reads SGHTA; CDR2 reads FQGNSA. Comments on this clonotype: Its antigen is undetermined.

Overall study findings and caveats: A roughly linear fall in TCR beta diversity per million T cells was seen with increasing age. TCR beta diversity tracked closely with naive T cell percentage.

Sample-barcoded 5' priming and a J-beta primer mix drove a second PCR of about 6 to 12 cycles. Unique molecular identifiers of 12 random nucleotides labeled each cDNA. TCRdb ran MiXCR on the 5' RACE reads and lists one entry per CDR3 protein. The sample has about 780,000 distinct CDR3 sequences; roughly 60% are singletons. This receptor was taken from a man aged 25-45 years in good health. The sample taken for sequencing was blood. The chain joins TRBV7-2 to TRBJ1-2, with a possible D match to TRBD1 (6 bases). The CDR3 DNA is TGTGCCAGCAGCCCAGTCGGGGGCGCTCACTATGGCTACACCTTC. Amino acid sequence: CASSPVGGAHYGYTF. The whole variable domain, remainder taken from reference TRBV7-2 and TRBJ1-2, is GAGVSQSPSNKVTEKGKDVELRCDPISGHTALYWYRQSLGQGLEFLIYFQGNSAPDKSGLPSDRFSAERTGGSVSTLTIQRTQQEDSAVYLCASSPVGGAHYGYTFGSGTRLTVV.